A selection of T cell receptor beta chains follows, all from one sample in a study of cytotoxic CD8 clonotypes in ibrutinib-treated CLL. Method: immunoSEQ multiplex PCR; TCRdb's copy keeps in-frame clones and lacks some. The sample has approximately 150,000 clones; around three quarters are singletons. Sequences were derived from PBMCs, sampled after 12 months of ibrutinib treatment. The source is a human donor with chronic lymphocytic leukemia. CDR3s include the opening cysteine and the closing phenylalanine or tryptophan. D genes are given only for firm matches. Not all rows give a size; the values are once, few, many and, for expanded clones, a class.

J gene	D gene	clone size	V gene	CDR3 DNA	CDR3 protein
TRBJ2-7	TRBD2	few	TRBV7-2	TGTGCCAGCAGCTTACAACCGGGAGGGCCCTACGAGCAGTACTTC	CASSLQPGGPYEQYF
TRBJ1-4	TRBD1	.	TRBV30	TGTGCCTGGAGTGTACCCGCCACAGGGGTGAGGGAAAAACTGTTTTTT	CAWSVPATGVREKLFF
TRBJ1-2	TRBD1	few	TRBV30	TGTGCCTGGAGGGGGGACAGGCATGGCTACACCTTC	CAWRGDRHGYTF
TRBJ2-3	TRBD2	.	TRBV25-1	TGTGCCAGCACACCCCTACTAGCGGGGGAGGGAGATACGCAGTATTTT	CASTPLLAGEGDTQYF
TRBJ2-7	.	.	TRBV30	TGTGCCTGGAGTGTCGCAGGGAGGTCCTACGAGCAGTACTTC	CAWSVAGRSYEQYF
TRBJ2-3	TRBD2	.	TRBV10-3	TGTGCCATCAGTGGCCTTCCGCTAGCGGGGATATCCACAGATACGCAGTATTTT	CAISGLPLAGISTDTQYF
TRBJ2-2	.	.	TRBV28	TGTGCCATCCTACAGGTCCCCGGCGGGGAGCTGTTTTTT	CAILQVPGGELFF
TRBJ1-1	.	.	TRBV11-2	TGTGCCAGCAGCTTATTCGGCTTGGATGCCTTAAACACTGAAGCTTTCTTT	CASSLFGLDALNTEAFF
TRBJ2-5	.	few	TRBV7-8	TGTGCCAGCAGCTCGAGGGTAGTGGAGACCCAGTACTTC	CASSSRVVETQYF
TRBJ2-1	.	.	TRBV7-8	TGTGCCAGCAGCTTAGTGAATTTGGCTAGCCGGCCCAATGAGCAGTTCTTC	CASSLVNLASRPNEQFF
TRBJ2-1	TRBD1	.	TRBV10-1	TGCGCCAGCAGCACAGGGGGATACAATGAGCAGTTCTTC	CASSTGGYNEQFF
TRBJ1-6	TRBD1	.	TRBV10-3	TGTGCCATCAGTGAGCGACAGGGGACTTCACCCCTCCACTTT	CAISERQGTSPLHF
TRBJ2-3	TRBD2	.	TRBV5-1	TGCGCCAGCAGCACAGCGGGAGTTGGGGCAGATACGCAGTATTTT	CASSTAGVGADTQYF
TRBJ2-7	TRBD1	.	TRBV5-6	TGTGCCAGCAGAGACAGGGGGTTGATCCACGAGCAGTACTTC	CASRDRGLIHEQYF
TRBJ1-1	.	.	TRBV13	TGTGCCAGCAGCTTAGGGAGGGGGGCGAACACTGAAGCTTTCTTT	CASSLGRGANTEAFF
TRBJ2-1	.	.	TRBV27	TGTGCCAGCAGTATACCCGGCGCGTCCTCCTACAATGAGCAGTTCTTC	CASSIPGASSYNEQFF
TRBJ1-4	TRBD1	.	TRBV15	TGTGCCACCAGCAGAGATTTACAGGGGGCGCAGAATGAAAAACTGTTTTTT	CATSRDLQGAQNEKLFF
TRBJ1-5	.	.	TRBV27	TGTGCCAGCAGGGGGTACTATAGCAATCAGCCCCAGCATTTT	CASRGYYSNQPQHF
TRBJ2-2	.	.	TRBV5-1	TGCGCCAGCAGCTTGGGAATCGGGGAGCTGTTTTTT	CASSLGIGELFF
TRBJ2-7	TRBD2	.	TRBV9	TGTGCCAGCAGCGTAGGTCAGGGACTAGTCTACGAGCAGTACTTC	CASSVGQGLVYEQYF
TRBJ1-4	.	.	TRBV5-1	TGCGCCAGCAGCCGGATCTCAACTAATGAAAAACTGTTTTTT	CASSRISTNEKLFF
TRBJ1-3	.	.	TRBV7-9	TGTGCCAGCAGTTCACAAAACGGTCTCTCTGGAAACACCATATATTTT	CASSSQNGLSGNTIYF
TRBJ1-6	.	.	TRBV5-1	TGCGCCAGCAGCTTGGCCGGGGGGAGCTCCTATAATTCACCCCTCCACTTT	CASSLAGGSSYNSPLHF
TRBJ2-2	.	.	TRBV14	TGTGCCAGCAGCCGCAAGGACACCGGGGAGCTGTTTTTT	CASSRKDTGELFF
TRBJ1-6	.	.	TRBV6-1	TGTGCCAGCAGTGAACGAACAGCTTCCTATAATTCACCCCTCCACTTT	CASSERTASYNSPLHF
TRBJ2-3	.	once	TRBV4-3	TGCGCCAGCAGCGTAATGGGAGATACGCAGTATTTT	CASSVMGDTQYF
TRBJ2-7	.	.	TRBV10-3	TGTGCCATCAGTGAGGTCTCACCTAAGATTTCCTACGAGCAGTACTTC	CAISEVSPKISYEQYF
TRBJ2-3	TRBD2	.	TRBV4-3	TGCGCCAGCAGCCAAGATATAATAGCGGGAGGTGGCACAGATACGCAGTATTTT	CASSQDIIAGGGTDTQYF
TRBJ2-3	.	.	TRBV7-6	TGTGCCAGCAGCATCTTCGGGGGAGTCCCAGATACGCAGTATTTT	CASSIFGGVPDTQYF
TRBJ2-7	.	.	TRBV7-6	TGTGCCAGCAGCTCCCTGGGAACGCTTGGGCAGTACTTC	CASSSLGTLGQYF
TRBJ1-4	.	.	TRBV13	TGTGCCAGCAGCTTAATGAAGATGTTAGGAAATGGAGAAAAACTGTTTTTT	CASSLMKMLGNGEKLFF
TRBJ1-1	.	.	TRBV29-1	TGCAGCGTTGCTCTAGAGGTGGGGATAGCTTTCTTT	CSVALEVGIAFF
TRBJ1-4	TRBD1	.	TRBV9	TGTGCCAGCAGCGTAGCACAGGGGCGCGAAAAACTGTTTTTT	CASSVAQGREKLFF
TRBJ2-7	TRBD2	.	TRBV28	TGTGCCAGCAGGGGAATAGCGGGAGGGCCCTCATTTCCCTACGAGCAGTACTTC	CASRGIAGGPSFPYEQYF
TRBJ1-5	.	once	TRBV5-5	TGTGCCAGCAGCAGCGGGCGGTTGGGCAATCAGCCCCAGCATTTT	CASSSGRLGNQPQHF
TRBJ2-5	.	once	TRBV10-1	TGCGCCAGCCACACCCTCGCGTGGGAGACCCAGTACTTC	CASHTLAWETQYF
TRBJ1-3	TRBD1	.	TRBV28	TGTGCCAGCAGTTACGGGGACAGGGGCTCTGGAAACACCATATATTTT	CASSYGDRGSGNTIYF
TRBJ2-7	.	.	TRBV2	TGTGCCAGCAGTTCCCGAGAGGGACGGTACGAGCAGTACTTC	CASSSREGRYEQYF
TRBJ1-1	.	few	TRBV18	TGTGCCAGCTCACATGATAGAAACACTGAAGCTTTCTTT	CASSHDRNTEAFF
TRBJ2-7	.	.	TRBV6-6	TGTGCCAGCAGTTACCGGGATCTGGACTACGAGCAGTACTTC	CASSYRDLDYEQYF
TRBJ2-3	.	.	TRBV19	TGTGCCAGTAGTATAGTTGGGGATACGCAGTATTTT	CASSIVGDTQYF
TRBJ1-3	.	.	TRBV7-2	TGTGCCAGCAGCTATGAGGGGTTGAGCAGGGGATCTGGAAACACCATATATTTT	CASSYEGLSRGSGNTIYF
TRBJ1-2	.	.	TRBV5-1	TGCGCCAGCAGCTTGGATAGATCCTATGGCTACACCTTC	CASSLDRSYGYTF
TRBJ2-1	TRBD2	.	TRBV7-2	TGTGCCAGCAGCCTTAGCGGGAGCAAGTTCGATGAGCAGTTCTTC	CASSLSGSKFDEQFF
TRBJ1-1	.	few	TRBV27	TGTGCCAGCAGTTTATCCTGGGCCCCGTTACAGAACACTGAAGCTTTCTTT	CASSLSWAPLQNTEAFF